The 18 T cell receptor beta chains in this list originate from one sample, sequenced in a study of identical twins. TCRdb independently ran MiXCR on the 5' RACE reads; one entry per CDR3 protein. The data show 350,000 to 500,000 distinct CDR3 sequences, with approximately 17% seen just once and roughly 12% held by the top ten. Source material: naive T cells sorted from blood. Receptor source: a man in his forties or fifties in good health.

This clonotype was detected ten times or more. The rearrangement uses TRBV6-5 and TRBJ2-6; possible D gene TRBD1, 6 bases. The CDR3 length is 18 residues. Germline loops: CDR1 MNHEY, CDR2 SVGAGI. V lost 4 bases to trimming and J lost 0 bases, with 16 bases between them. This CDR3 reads CASSLLGQGYSGANVLTF. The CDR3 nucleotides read TGTGCCAGCAGTTTACTAGGGCAGGGGTACTCTGGGGCCAACGTCCTGACTTTC.

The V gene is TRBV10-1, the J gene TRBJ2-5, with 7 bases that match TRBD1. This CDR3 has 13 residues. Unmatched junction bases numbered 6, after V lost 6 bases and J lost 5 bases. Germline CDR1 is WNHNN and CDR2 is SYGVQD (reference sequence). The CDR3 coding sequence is TGCGCCAGCAGCGCCGACAGGGTTGAGACCCAGTACTTC. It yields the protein CASSADRVETQYF.

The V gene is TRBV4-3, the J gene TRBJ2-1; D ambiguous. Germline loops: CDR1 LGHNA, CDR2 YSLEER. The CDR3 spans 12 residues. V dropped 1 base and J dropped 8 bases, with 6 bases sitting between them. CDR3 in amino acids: CASSQGTYEQFF. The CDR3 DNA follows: TGCGCCAGCAGCCAAGGCACTTATGAGCAGTTCTTC.

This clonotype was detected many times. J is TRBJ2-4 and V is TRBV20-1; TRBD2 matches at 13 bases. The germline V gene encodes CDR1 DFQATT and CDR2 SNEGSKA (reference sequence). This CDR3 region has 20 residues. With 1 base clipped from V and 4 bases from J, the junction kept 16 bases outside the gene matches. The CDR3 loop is CSARVALLTSGGYTKNIQYF. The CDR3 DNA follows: TGCAGTGCTAGAGTTGCGTTGCTGACTAGCGGGGGGTATACAAAAAACATTCAGTACTTC.

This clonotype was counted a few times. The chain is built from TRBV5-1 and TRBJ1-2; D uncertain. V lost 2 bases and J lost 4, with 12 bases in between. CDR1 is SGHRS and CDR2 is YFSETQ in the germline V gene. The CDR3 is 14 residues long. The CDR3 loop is CASSLSDITYGYTF. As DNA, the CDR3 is TGCGCCAGCAGCTTATCAGACATTACCTATGGCTACACCTTC.

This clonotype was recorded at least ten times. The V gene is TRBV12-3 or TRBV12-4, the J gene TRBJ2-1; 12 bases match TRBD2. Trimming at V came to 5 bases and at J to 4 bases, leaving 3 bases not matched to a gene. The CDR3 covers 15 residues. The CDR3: CASSIGTSGYNEQFF. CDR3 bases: TGTGCCAGCAGTATAGGGACTAGCGGGTACAATGAGCAGTTCTTC.

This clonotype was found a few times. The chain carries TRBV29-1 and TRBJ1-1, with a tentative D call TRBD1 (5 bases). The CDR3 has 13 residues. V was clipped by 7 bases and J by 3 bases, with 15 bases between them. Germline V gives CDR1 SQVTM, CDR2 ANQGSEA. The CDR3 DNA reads TGCAGCGGTGGGACTCCGAGGCACACTGAAGCTTTCTTT. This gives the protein CSGGTPRHTEAFF.

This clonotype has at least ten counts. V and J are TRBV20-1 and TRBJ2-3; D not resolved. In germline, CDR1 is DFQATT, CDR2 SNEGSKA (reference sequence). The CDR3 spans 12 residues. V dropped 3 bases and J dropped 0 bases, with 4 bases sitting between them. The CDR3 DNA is TGCAGTGCTAGCTCTAGCACAGATACGCAGTATTTT. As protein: CSASSSTDTQYF.

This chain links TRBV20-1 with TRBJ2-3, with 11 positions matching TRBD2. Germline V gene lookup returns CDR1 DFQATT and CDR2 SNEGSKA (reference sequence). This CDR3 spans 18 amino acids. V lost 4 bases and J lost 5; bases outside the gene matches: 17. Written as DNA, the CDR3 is TGCAGTGCTACGTTACGGGGACTAGCGGCCCGGACAGGAGATACGCAGTATTTT. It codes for CSATLRGLAARTGDTQYF.

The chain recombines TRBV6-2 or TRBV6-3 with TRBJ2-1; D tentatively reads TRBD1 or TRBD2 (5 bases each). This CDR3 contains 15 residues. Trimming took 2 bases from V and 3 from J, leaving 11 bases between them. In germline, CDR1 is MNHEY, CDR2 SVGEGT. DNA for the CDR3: TGTGCCAGCAGTTACCGGGACGGCTACTACAATGAGCAGTTCTTC. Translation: CASSYRDGYYNEQFF.

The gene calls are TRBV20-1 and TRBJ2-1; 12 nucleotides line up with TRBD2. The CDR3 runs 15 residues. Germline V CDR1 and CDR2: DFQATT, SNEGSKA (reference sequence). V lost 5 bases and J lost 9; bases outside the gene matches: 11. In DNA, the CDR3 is TGCAGTGCTGGCACCCCTAGCGGGGGGGCCCTTGAGCAGTTCTTC. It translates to CSAGTPSGGALEQFF.

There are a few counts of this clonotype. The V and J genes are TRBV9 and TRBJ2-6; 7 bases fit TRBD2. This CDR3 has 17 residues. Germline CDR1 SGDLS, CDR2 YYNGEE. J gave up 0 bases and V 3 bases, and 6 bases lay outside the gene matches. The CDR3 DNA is TGTGCCAGCAGCGGATATGGCGGGAGCTCTGGGGCCAACGTCCTGACTTTC. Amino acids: CASSGYGGSSGANVLTF.

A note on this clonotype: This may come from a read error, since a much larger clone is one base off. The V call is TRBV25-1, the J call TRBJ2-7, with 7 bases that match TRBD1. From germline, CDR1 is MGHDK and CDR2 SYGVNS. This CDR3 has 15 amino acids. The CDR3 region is CASSEPSGGVNELYF. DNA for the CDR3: TGTGCCAGCAGTGAACCCTCAGGGGGAGTAAACGAGCTGTACTTC.

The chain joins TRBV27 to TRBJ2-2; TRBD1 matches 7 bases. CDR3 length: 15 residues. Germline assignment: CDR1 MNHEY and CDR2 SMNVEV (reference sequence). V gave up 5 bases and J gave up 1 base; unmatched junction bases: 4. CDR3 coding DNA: TGTGCCAGCAGTGCACAGGGGCAGAACACCGGGGAGCTGTTTTTT. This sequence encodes CASSAQGQNTGELFF.

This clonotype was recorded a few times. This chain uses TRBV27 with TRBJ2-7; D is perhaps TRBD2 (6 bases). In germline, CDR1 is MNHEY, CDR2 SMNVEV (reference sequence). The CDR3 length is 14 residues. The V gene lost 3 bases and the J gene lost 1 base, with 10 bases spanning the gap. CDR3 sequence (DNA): TGTGCCAGCAGTTTGGACTATCTTTCCTACGAGCAGTACTTC. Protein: CASSLDYLSYEQYF.

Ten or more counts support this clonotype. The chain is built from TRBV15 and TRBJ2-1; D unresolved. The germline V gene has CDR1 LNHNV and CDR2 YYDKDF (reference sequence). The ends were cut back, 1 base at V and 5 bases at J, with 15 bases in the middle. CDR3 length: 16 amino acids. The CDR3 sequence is CATSRVPSGTNNEQFF. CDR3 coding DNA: TGTGCCACCAGCAGAGTCCCCTCTGGAACTAACAATGAGCAGTTCTTC.

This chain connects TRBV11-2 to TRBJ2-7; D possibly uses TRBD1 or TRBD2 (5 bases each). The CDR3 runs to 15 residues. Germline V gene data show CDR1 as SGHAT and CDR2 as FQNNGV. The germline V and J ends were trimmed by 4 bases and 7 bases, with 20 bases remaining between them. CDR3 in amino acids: CASSYGGGPGLEQYF. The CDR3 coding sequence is TGTGCCAGCAGCTACGGTGGGGGTCCTGGTTTGGAGCAGTACTTC.

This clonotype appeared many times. The CDR3 is CASSPGTDSNQPQHF. CDR3 nucleotide sequence: TGTGCCAGCAGCCCCGGGACAGATAGCAATCAGCCCCAGCATTTT. The chain employs TRBV7-9 and TRBJ1-5; 7 nucleotides agree with TRBD1. Germline trimming cut 5 bases from V and 0 bases from J; bases unmatched to any gene: 4. This CDR3 region has 15 residues. Germline loops: CDR1 SEHNR, CDR2 FQNEAQ (reference sequence).